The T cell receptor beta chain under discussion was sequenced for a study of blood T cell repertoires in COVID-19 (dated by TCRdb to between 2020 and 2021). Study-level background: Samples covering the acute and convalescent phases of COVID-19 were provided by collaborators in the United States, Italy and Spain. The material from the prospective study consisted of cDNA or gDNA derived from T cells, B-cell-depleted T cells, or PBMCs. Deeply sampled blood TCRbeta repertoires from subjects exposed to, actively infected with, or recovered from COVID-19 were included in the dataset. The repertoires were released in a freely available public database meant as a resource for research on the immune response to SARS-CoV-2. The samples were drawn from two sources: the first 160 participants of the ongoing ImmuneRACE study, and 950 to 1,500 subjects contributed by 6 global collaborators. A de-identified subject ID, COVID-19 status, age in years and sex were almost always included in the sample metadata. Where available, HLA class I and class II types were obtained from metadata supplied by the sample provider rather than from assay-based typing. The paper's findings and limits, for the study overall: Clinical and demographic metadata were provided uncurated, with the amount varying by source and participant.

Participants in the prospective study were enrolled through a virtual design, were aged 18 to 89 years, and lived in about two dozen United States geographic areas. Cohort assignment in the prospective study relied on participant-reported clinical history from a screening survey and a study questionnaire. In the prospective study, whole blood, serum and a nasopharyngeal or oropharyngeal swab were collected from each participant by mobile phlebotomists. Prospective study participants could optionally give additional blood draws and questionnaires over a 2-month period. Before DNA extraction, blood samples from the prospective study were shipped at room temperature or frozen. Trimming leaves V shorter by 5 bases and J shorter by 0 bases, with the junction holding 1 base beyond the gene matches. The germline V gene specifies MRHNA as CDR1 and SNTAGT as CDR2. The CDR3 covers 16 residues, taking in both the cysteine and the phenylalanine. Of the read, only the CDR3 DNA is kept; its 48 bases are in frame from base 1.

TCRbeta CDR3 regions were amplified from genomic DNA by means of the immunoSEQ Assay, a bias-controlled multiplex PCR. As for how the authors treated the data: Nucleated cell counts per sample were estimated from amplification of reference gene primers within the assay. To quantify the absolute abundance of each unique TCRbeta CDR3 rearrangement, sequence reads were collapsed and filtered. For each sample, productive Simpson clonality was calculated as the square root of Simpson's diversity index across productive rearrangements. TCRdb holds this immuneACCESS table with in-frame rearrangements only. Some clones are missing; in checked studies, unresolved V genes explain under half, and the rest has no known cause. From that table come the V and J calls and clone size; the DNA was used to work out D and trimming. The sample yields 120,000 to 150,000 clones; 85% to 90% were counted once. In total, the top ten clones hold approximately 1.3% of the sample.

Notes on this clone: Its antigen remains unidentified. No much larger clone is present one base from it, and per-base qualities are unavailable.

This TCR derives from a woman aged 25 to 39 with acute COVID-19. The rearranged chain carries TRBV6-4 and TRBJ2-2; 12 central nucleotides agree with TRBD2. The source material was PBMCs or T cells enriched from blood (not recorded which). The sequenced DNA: TGTGCCAGCAGTTGGACTAGCGGGACGAACACCGGGGAGCTGTTTTTT. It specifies CASSWTSGTNTGELFF.